Below, 7 T cell receptor beta chains from the same sample are listed, as sequenced in a study of blood T cell repertoires in COVID-19. TCRdb's table, derived via immunoSEQ multiplex PCR, lists solely in-frame clones and lacks some. The sample carries under 50,000 clones, 65% to 85% recorded once. Source material: peripheral blood. Source of these receptors: a man aged 65-85 years with acute or convalescent COVID-19.

The rearrangement joins TRBV6-2 or TRBV6-3 to TRBJ1-4; no reliable D call. Germline CDR1 is MNHEY and CDR2 is SVGEGT. The length of the CDR3 is 14 residues. V shed 6 bases and J shed 4 bases, with 12 bases lying between them. The CDR3 nucleotides read TGTGCCAGCAGCAACGCTCAGTTTAATGAAAAACTGTTTTTT. Protein sequence: CASSNAQFNEKLFF.

The chain couples TRBV4-2 to TRBJ1-2; D remains unclear. Trimming pared 3 bases from V and 7 bases from J, leaving 15 bases between. Germline CDR1 and CDR2: LGHNA and YNFKEQ. This CDR3 contains 14 residues. The CDR3 here is CASSHPRRRGGYTF. CDR3 DNA: TGTGCCAGCAGCCATCCTCGACGCCGGGGTGGCTACACCTTC.

The chain employs TRBV5-6 and TRBJ1-6; possibly TRBD1 for D (5 bases). The CDR3 runs 13 residues. From germline, CDR1 is SGHDT and CDR2 YYEEEE. Trimming cost V 0 bases and J 7 bases, with 5 bases left between them. In DNA form, the CDR3 reads TGTGCCAGCAGCTTGGGACAGAATTCACCCCTCCACTTT. Its protein is CASSLGQNSPLHF.

The genes are TRBV2 and TRBJ1-6; 10 bases agree with TRBD1. The CDR3 is made up of 14 amino acids. The V gene's germline CDR1 is SNHLY and CDR2 FYNNEI. J gave up 10 bases and V 8 bases, and 8 bases lay outside the gene matches. The CDR3 is CASWGDRGGSPLHF. DNA of the CDR3: TGTGCCAGCTGGGGGGACAGGGGAGGATCACCCCTCCACTTT.

A single count supports this clone. The chain carries TRBV5-6 and TRBJ2-5; TRBD2 might be the D (6 bases). The CDR3 length is 13 residues. The germline V and J ends were trimmed by 3 bases and 1 base, with 7 bases remaining between them. CDR1 is SGHDT and CDR2 is YYEEEE in the germline V gene. CDR3 nucleotide sequence: TGTGCCAGCAGCTGGAGGGTCCAAGAGACCCAGTACTTC. Its translation is CASSWRVQETQYF. Variable domain in full (rest from reference TRBV5-6 and TRBJ2-5): DAGVTQSPTHLIKTRGQQVTLRCSPKSGHDTVSWYQQALGQGPQFIFQYYEEEERQRGNFPDRFSGHQFPNYSSELNVNALLLGDSALYLCASSWRVQETQYFGPGTRLLVL.

This clone showed up just once. The V and J genes are TRBV6-1 and TRBJ2-4, with TRBD1 matching 11 bases. Trimming cost V 3 bases and J 12 bases; bases outside gene matches: 13. CDR3 length: 16 amino acids. Germline CDR1 reads MNHNS; CDR2 reads SASEGT. The CDR3 coding sequence is TGTGCCAGCAGTGAGGACAGGGGGCGATTCGCATTATATCAGTACTTC. Translation: CASSEDRGRFALYQYF.

This chain links TRBV4-1 with TRBJ1-1, with 7 nucleotides matching TRBD1. The CDR3 is made up of 15 amino acids. The V segment lost 4 bases and the J segment 0 bases; nucleotides outside the gene matches: 5. Germline loops: CDR1 MGHRA, CDR2 YSYEKL. CDR3 DNA sequence: TGCGCCAGCAGCCGACCGGGACAGCTGAACACTGAAGCTTTCTTT. This translates into CASSRPGQLNTEAFF.